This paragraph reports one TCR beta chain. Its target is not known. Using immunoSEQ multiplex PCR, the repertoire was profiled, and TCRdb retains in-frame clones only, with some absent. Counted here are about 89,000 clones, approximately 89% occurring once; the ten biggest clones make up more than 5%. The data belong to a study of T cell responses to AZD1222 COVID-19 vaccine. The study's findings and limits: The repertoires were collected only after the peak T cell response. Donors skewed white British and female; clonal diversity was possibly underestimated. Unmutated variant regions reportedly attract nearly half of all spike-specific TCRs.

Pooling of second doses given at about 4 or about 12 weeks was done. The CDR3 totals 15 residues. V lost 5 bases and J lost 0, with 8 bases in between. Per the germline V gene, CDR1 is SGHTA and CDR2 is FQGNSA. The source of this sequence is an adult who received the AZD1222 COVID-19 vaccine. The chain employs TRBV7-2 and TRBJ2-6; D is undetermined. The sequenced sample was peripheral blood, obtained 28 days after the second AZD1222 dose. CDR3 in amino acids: CASSPDTSGANVLTF. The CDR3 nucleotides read TGTGCCAGCAGCCCCGACACCTCTGGGGCCAACGTCCTGACTTTC.